Presented here are 22 T cell receptor beta chains from one specimen sequenced in a study of lymphopenia after photon versus proton radiotherapy. The protocol was immunoSEQ multiplex PCR, while the TCRdb copy is restricted to in-frame clones and leaves out a portion. There are fewer than 7,000 clones in the sample; 80% to 95% occur only once, and around 10% lies in the top ten. Sequenced material: peripheral blood, taken from a patient treated with photon-based radiotherapy. All receptors come from a man between 60 and 70 years old with cholangiocarcinoma.

This clone was detected once. Germline is not matched at one junction end, which may reflect a read error. The CDR3 nucleotides are TGTGCCAGCAGCTTAGCCTCAGGGCCCCGGCATTTT. As protein: CASSLASGPRHF. This chain connects TRBV11-2 to TRBJ1-5, with D possibly being TRBD1 (5 bases). Per the germline V gene, CDR1 is SGHAT and CDR2 is FQNNGV. CDR3 length: 12 amino acids.

The chain carries TRBV10-1 and TRBJ1-1; unclear D gene. Germline CDR1 and CDR2: WNHNN and SYGVQD (reference sequence). This CDR3 has 10 residues. Trimming took 3 bases from V and 5 from J, leaving 1 base between them. The DNA of the CDR3 is TGCGCCAGCAGTGAAACTGAAGCTTTCTTT. It translates to CASSETEAFF.

The V and J genes are TRBV11-2 and TRBJ2-7; D ambiguous. In germline, CDR1 is SGHAT, CDR2 FQNNGV. CDR3 size: 11 residues. V was shortened by 3 bases and J by 5 bases, with 5 bases between the two germline ends. The CDR3 sequence: CASSLIDEQYF. Here the CDR3 DNA reads TGTGCCAGCAGCTTGATTGACGAGCAGTACTTC.

This chain connects TRBV11-2 to TRBJ1-3; D remains unclear. Trimming pared 0 bases from V and 4 bases from J, leaving 7 bases between. Germline loops: CDR1 SGHAT, CDR2 FQNNGV. The CDR3 runs 14 residues. The DNA of the CDR3 is TGTGCCAGCAGCTTAGAAAGGGTCGGAAACACCATATATTTT. Translation gives CASSLERVGNTIYF.

The chain employs TRBV4-2 and TRBJ2-3; 13 nucleotides line up with TRBD2. The germline V gene has CDR1 LGHNA and CDR2 YNFKEQ. There are 15 residues in the CDR3. The ends lost 4 bases at V and 4 bases at J; junction bases unmatched: 2. The CDR3 region has the DNA TGTGCCAGCAGCCTAACTAGCGGGAGGGCAGATACGCAGTATTTT. This translates into CASSLTSGRADTQYF.

The rearrangement joins TRBV7-9 to TRBJ2-3; TRBD1 might be the D (6 bases). V dropped 5 bases and J dropped 0 bases, with 12 bases sitting between them. The germline V gene encodes CDR1 SEHNR and CDR2 FQNEAQ (reference sequence). The CDR3 sequence is 15 residues long. The CDR3 spells CASSPGTQSTDTQYF. The DNA of the CDR3 is TGTGCCAGCAGCCCCGGGACACAAAGCACAGATACGCAGTATTTT.

The rearrangement links TRBV28 to TRBJ2-1; unclear D gene. Trimming removed 6 bases at V and 6 bases at J, with 6 bases between. Germline loops: CDR1 MDHEN, CDR2 SYDVKM. This CDR3 spans 11 amino acids. CDR3: CASRTRNEQFF. For the CDR3, the DNA is TGTGCCAGCAGGACACGCAATGAGCAGTTCTTC.

This chain connects TRBV4-1 to TRBJ2-7, with D possibly TRBD2 on 6 matching bases. The germline CDR1 and CDR2 sequences are MGHRA and YSYEKL. The CDR3 is 17 amino acids. Trimming shortened V by 3 bases and J by 7 bases, and 25 bases separated the two germline ends. DNA of the CDR3: TGCGCCAGCAGCCACCACTTGGCCGGGACTTCCTCTCGGGAGCAGTACTTC. The encoded protein is CASSHHLAGTSSREQYF.

This sequence joins TRBV5-1 and TRBJ2-7; D might be TRBD1 (6 bases). Trimming removed 4 bases at V and 0 bases at J, with 17 bases between. The CDR3 length is 16 residues. Germline V CDR1 and CDR2: SGHRS, YFSETQ. CDR3 protein: CASSPMTGRGSYEQYF. The CDR3 DNA reads TGCGCCAGCAGCCCAATGACAGGACGTGGCTCCTACGAGCAGTACTTC.

Only one count was recorded for this clone. The genes are TRBV7-2 and TRBJ1-4; 8 nucleotides match TRBD1. The CDR3 has 14 amino acids. The V segment lost 3 bases and the J segment 12 bases; nucleotides outside the gene matches: 9. Germline V gene data show CDR1 as SGHTA and CDR2 as FQGNSA. DNA of the CDR3: TGTGCCAGCAGCTTTTCGACAGGGGCCCCGGAACTGTTTTTT. Translating gives CASSFSTGAPELFF.

The chain carries TRBV11-2 and TRBJ2-1; 11 nucleotides agree with TRBD2. The CDR3 contains 15 residues. J lost 5 bases, V lost 5 bases, and 5 bases had no gene match. Germline V lookup: CDR1 SGHAT, CDR2 FQNNGV. The CDR3 sequence: CASSTGLADNNEQFF. The CDR3 DNA is TGTGCCAGCAGCACGGGACTAGCGGACAACAATGAGCAGTTCTTC.

This rearrangement joins TRBV7-2 to TRBJ2-3; D gene ambiguous. CDR1 and CDR2 from the germline V gene are SGHTA and FQGNSA. Trimming took 1 base from V and 0 from J, leaving 11 bases between them. The length of the CDR3 is 16 residues. The CDR3 DNA sequence: TGTGCCAGCAGCTTAGTGGGCGACTCTAGCACAGATACGCAGTATTTT. It yields the protein CASSLVGDSSTDTQYF.

This chain links TRBV2 with TRBJ2-3; D uncertain. Trimming took off 3 bases at V and 4 bases at J, with 14 bases between the two ends. This CDR3 is 15 amino acids long. Germline CDR1 SNHLY, CDR2 FYNNEI. CDR3 DNA sequence: TGTGCCAGCAGTGATCATCGGTTAATGGCAGATACGCAGTATTTT. This translates into CASSDHRLMADTQYF.

The rearrangement uses TRBV2 and TRBJ1-5; D is uncertain. V was pared by 4 bases and J by 0 bases, with 7 bases between. The CDR3 is 14 residues long. The germline V gene encodes CDR1 SNHLY and CDR2 FYNNEI. CDR3 protein: CASSGELSNQPQHF. The CDR3 coding sequence is TGTGCCAGCAGTGGGGAGCTTAGCAATCAGCCCCAGCATTTT.

The chain couples TRBV28 to TRBJ2-3, with 7 bases that match TRBD1. J lost 3 bases, V lost 3 bases, and 3 bases had no gene match. Germline CDR1 reads MDHEN; CDR2 reads SYDVKM. CDR3 length: 14 residues. The CDR3 sequence is CASSFDRATDTQYF. CDR3 nucleotide sequence: TGTGCCAGCAGTTTCGACAGGGCGACAGATACGCAGTATTTT.

The rearrangement links TRBV5-6 to TRBJ2-1; possibly TRBD1 for D (6 bases). The germline V and J ends were trimmed by 4 bases and 4 bases, with 18 bases remaining between them. The CDR3 runs to 16 residues. CDR1 SGHDT and CDR2 YYEEEE come from the germline V gene. The CDR3 nucleotides are TGTGCCAGCAGCCCACTGGGACACTCCTTATACAATGAGCAGTTCTTC. The encoded protein is CASSPLGHSLYNEQFF.

This chain connects TRBV9 to TRBJ2-4; D is perhaps TRBD1 (5 bases). Germline assignment: CDR1 SGDLS and CDR2 YYNGEE. The CDR3 is 15 amino acids. Trimming stripped 3 bases from V and 4 bases from J, with 14 bases between. As DNA, the CDR3 is TGTGCCAGCAGCGGACAGACGGGCGGAAAAAACATTCAGTACTTC. Encoded protein: CASSGQTGGKNIQYF. The full variable domain, in which reference TRBV9 and TRBJ2-4 provide the parts outside the CDR3, is DSGVTQTPKHLITATGQRVTLRCSPRSGDLSVYWYQQSLDQGLQFLIQYYNGEERAKGNILERFSAQQFPDLHSELNLSSLELGDSALYFCASSGQTGGKNIQYFGAGTRLSVL.

The chain has TRBV19 and TRBJ1-2, with a possible D match to TRBD1 (6 bases). CDR3 size: 12 residues. Germline CDR1 reads LNHDA; CDR2 reads SQIVND (reference sequence). Trimming pared 1 base from V and 10 bases from J, leaving 10 bases between. The CDR3 DNA follows: TGTGCCAGTAGTATAGTACAGGGATCCTACACCTTC. It codes for CASSIVQGSYTF.

Details on this clone: A read error is the likely source, as a far larger clone sits one nucleotide away. Different DNA sequences within this sample yield the same CDR3. The J gene is TRBJ2-3, the V gene TRBV5-1; TRBD2 agrees at 13 bases. The CDR3 is 17 amino acids. Germline V gene sequence: CDR1 SGHRS, CDR2 YFSETQ. The CDR3 loop is CASSRGGTSGNTDTQYF. The CDR3 nucleotides are TGCGCCAGCAGCAGGGGCGGGACTAGCGGGAATACAGACACGCAGTATTTT.

J is TRBJ1-1 and V is TRBV5-6, with 8 bases identical to TRBD1. CDR1 and CDR2 from the germline V gene are SGHDT and YYEEEE. CDR3 length: 15 residues. J gave up 1 base and V 0 bases, and 2 bases lay outside the gene matches. CDR3 sequence reads: CASSLGDRGNTEAFF. The CDR3 DNA is TGTGCCAGCAGCTTGGGTGACAGGGGGAACACTGAAGCTTTCTTT.

The V gene is TRBV5-4, the J gene TRBJ1-1; possibly TRBD1 for D (5 bases). CDR3 size: 12 residues. From germline, CDR1 is SGHNT and CDR2 YYREEE (reference sequence). Deletions cut 2 bases from V and 5 bases from J, with 7 bases between. CDR3 bases: TGTGCCAGCAGCTTTTGGGGGACTGAAGCTTTCTTT. As protein: CASSFWGTEAFF.

This chain uses TRBV19 with TRBJ2-3, with D unresolved. Germline V gene lookup returns CDR1 LNHDA and CDR2 SQIVND (reference sequence). V was pared by 7 bases and J by 4 bases, with 6 bases between. The CDR3 length is 11 residues. CDR3 nucleotides: TGTGCCAGTATTATTGCAGATACGCAGTATTTT. Encoded protein: CASIIADTQYF.